This TCR beta chain is drawn from a study of T-cell reconstitution after alpha-beta-depleted transplantation in children. Unique molecular identifiers were used to barcode this TCRbeta library. In TCRdb, the PCR reads were re-called with MiXCR into one record per CDR3 protein. The table has 350,000 to 450,000 distinct CDR3 sequences, roughly 22% seen once. Losses at the gene ends were 3 bases for V and 0 bases for J; bases not matched to a gene: 2. Germline-derived CDR1 and CDR2 are KGHDR and SFDVKD. The CDR3 runs 15 residues. This clonotype was seen a handful of times. This chain connects TRBV24-1 to TRBJ2-7, with 9 bases aligning to TRBD2. This specimen consisted of PBMCs from the stem cell graft donor, obtained from the stem cell graft. This TCR derives from a human donor who donated a stem cell graft to a child with acute myeloid leukemia. CDR3 region: CATSDTTSGSYEQYF. CDR3 DNA sequence: TGTGCCACCAGTGATACGACTAGCGGCTCCTACGAGCAGTACTTC.